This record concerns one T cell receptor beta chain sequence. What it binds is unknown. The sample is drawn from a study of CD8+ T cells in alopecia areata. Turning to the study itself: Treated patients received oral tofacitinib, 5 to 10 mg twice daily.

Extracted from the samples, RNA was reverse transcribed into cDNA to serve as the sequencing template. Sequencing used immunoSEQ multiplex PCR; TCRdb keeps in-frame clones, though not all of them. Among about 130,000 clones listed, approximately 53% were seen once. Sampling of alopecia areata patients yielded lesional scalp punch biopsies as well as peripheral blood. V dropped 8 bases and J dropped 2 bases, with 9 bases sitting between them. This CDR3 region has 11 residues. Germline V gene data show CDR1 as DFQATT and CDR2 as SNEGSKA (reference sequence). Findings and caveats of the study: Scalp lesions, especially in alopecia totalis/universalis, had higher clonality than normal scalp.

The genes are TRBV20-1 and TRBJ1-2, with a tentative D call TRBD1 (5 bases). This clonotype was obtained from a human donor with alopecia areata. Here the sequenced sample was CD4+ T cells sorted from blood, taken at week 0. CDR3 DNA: TGCAGTATGGCAGGGAACTATGGCTACACCTTC. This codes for CSMAGNYGYTF.